This T cell receptor (beta chain) was documented in a study of beta chain features in type 1 diabetes. Study details: All samples yielded roughly 110 million examined sorted cells. Study results and caveats: In these data, an HLA type influence on TCRB rearrangement remained unresolved. Fewer insertions but more deletions were seen at VDJ junctions in type 1 diabetes patients. Patients and controls would be equally affected if PCR favored shorter templates. TCRB CDR3s from Type 1 diabetes patients were moderately but significantly shorter in all four CD4+ subsets.

V shed 4 bases and J shed 2 bases, with 12 bases lying between them. CDR1 is MNHNS, CDR2 SASEGT, per germline. This CDR3 spans 14 amino acids. Regarding this clone: Its antigen is unknown.

The study reverse transcribed the entire isolated RNA, so it sequenced expressed TCRB transcripts. The table came from immunoSEQ multiplex PCR; TCRdb's copy has only in-frame clones and leaves some out. Of hundreds of thousands of clones in the sample, approximately 11% are singletons; the top ten hold 0.017%. The sample comprised naive CD4+ T cells from blood. This TCR came from a young man with type 1 diabetes. This rearrangement joins TRBV6-1 to TRBJ2-7; TRBD1 might be the D (6 bases). CDR3 region: CASSGTGIPYEQYF. CDR3 bases: TGTGCCAGCAGTGGAACAGGGATCCCCTACGAGCAGTACTTC.